A selection of T cell receptor beta chains follows, all from one sample in a study of vaccination and CD4 T cells after COVID-19. TCRdb recomputed calls from the PCR reads with MiXCR, one row per CDR3 protein. The top ten hold 7.5% to 9.5% of the sample, which has over 8,500 distinct CDR3 sequences, about 65% seen once. These receptors' antigens are unknown. The sequencing used CD4+ T cells from blood, cultured in vitro, collected before SARS-CoV-2 vaccination. Receptors were obtained from a human donor who had recovered from COVID-19. The CDR3 runs from the conserved cysteine through the conserved F or W. D genes are given only for firm matches. The listing skips clone size in some rows; elsewhere it reads once, few, many or a size class.

j_call,clone_size,v_call,d_call,cdr3_nt,cdr3_aa
TRBJ2-4,NA,TRBV20-1,TRBD2,TGCAGTGCTAGAGGGGCGGGAGGAAGGGGGTTGAACATTCAGTACTTC,CSARGAGGRGLNIQYF
TRBJ2-5,NA,TRBV7-2,TRBD2,TGTGCCAGCAGCTTAACACCACCCGGCGGACTAGCGGAGACCCAGTACTTC,CASSLTPPGGLAETQYF
TRBJ2-5,NA,TRBV5-6,NA,TGTGCCAGCAGCTCTTTATATGTGGCAGTCCAAGAGACCCAGTACTTC,CASSSLYVAVQETQYF
TRBJ1-2,few,TRBV11-2,NA,TGTGCCAGCAGCTTGCCGGCAGGCTATGGCTACACCTTC,CASSLPAGYGYTF
TRBJ2-3,NA,TRBV7-3,TRBD1,TGTGCCAGCAGCCCTACCGGGACAGGGGGAGATACGCAGTATTTT,CASSPTGTGGDTQYF
TRBJ2-2,NA,TRBV6-2/TRBV6-3,TRBD1,TGTGCCAGCAGAACCCGAATCAGGACAGGGAACACCGGGGAGCTGTTTTTT,CASRTRIRTGNTGELFF
TRBJ2-7,NA,TRBV20-1,NA,TGCAGTGCTAGAGACAGGTTGAGCTCCTACGAGCAGTACTTC,CSARDRLSSYEQYF
TRBJ1-1,NA,TRBV7-2,NA,TGTGCCAGCAGCTTAGCTCCCCGGTCGAACACTGAAGCTTTCTTT,CASSLAPRSNTEAFF
TRBJ2-3,NA,TRBV11-3,NA,TGTGCCAGCAGCCATCGTGGGGATACGCAGTATTTT,CASSHRGDTQYF
TRBJ2-5,NA,TRBV4-3,TRBD1,TGCGCCAGCAGCCCGGGCCGGGACAGGGGGGGAGAGACCCAGTACTTC,CASSPGRDRGGETQYF
TRBJ2-1,NA,TRBV7-3,TRBD2,TGTGCCAGCAGCTCGGGACTAAACTCCTACAATGAGCAGTTCTTC,CASSSGLNSYNEQFF
TRBJ2-5,NA,TRBV25-1,NA,TGTGCCAGCAGCCCCCGGGGGGCTGGGCAAGAGACCCAGTACTTC,CASSPRGAGQETQYF
TRBJ2-3,NA,TRBV10-2,TRBD1,TGCGCCAGCAAAGGGGGCAATACGCAGTATTTT,CASKGGNTQYF
TRBJ2-3,NA,TRBV28,TRBD2,TGTGCCAGCATGGATGCGGGAGGAAAATATACGCAGTATTTT,CASMDAGGKYTQYF
TRBJ2-1,NA,TRBV7-2,NA,TGTGCCAGCAGCGTTCTGGCGGGACTTTTCAATGAGCAGTTCTTC,CASSVLAGLFNEQFF
TRBJ2-2,once,TRBV6-2/TRBV6-3,NA,TGTGCCAGCAGTAACAGGCCAGTCACCGGGGAGCTGTTTTTT,CASSNRPVTGELFF
TRBJ2-4,NA,TRBV20-1,NA,TGCAGTGCCGAGGGGGCGGGAGGCAGGGACATTCAGTACTTC,CSAEGAGGRDIQYF
TRBJ2-1,NA,TRBV5-1,TRBD2,TGCGCCAGCAGCTTAGAGGGACTAGCCTACAATGAGCAGTTCTTC,CASSLEGLAYNEQFF
TRBJ2-5,NA,TRBV18,TRBD2,TGTGCCAGCTCACCAGTGTTCAGCGGGAGGAGGGTAGAGACCCAGTACTTC,CASSPVFSGRRVETQYF
TRBJ1-5,medium-sized,TRBV4-1,NA,TGCGCCAGCAGCCAAGGAAGGAAGAGGTTCAATCAGCCCCAGCATTTT,CASSQGRKRFNQPQHF
TRBJ2-1,NA,TRBV6-1,TRBD2,TGTGTTAGCTCGGGGAGCGGGGCCCAGAATGAGCAGTTCTTC,CVSSGSGAQNEQFF
TRBJ1-1,NA,TRBV6-2/TRBV6-3,NA,TGTGCCAGCAGGAATGGGCGAAGCAACACTGAAGCTTTCTTT,CASRNGRSNTEAFF
TRBJ2-3,NA,TRBV2,NA,TGTGCCAGCAGTTTGACTAGGTTTAGCACAGATACGCAGTATTTT,CASSLTRFSTDTQYF
TRBJ2-5,NA,TRBV7-9,TRBD1,TGTGCCAGCAGCTTATCCGGGACAGGGTTTATGGAGACCCAGTACTTC,CASSLSGTGFMETQYF
TRBJ2-5,NA,TRBV5-1,NA,TGCGCCAGCAGCTTGGGACCGGGACTCCAAGCGATCGGTGCGGAGACCCAGTACTTC,CASSLGPGLQAIGAETQYF
TRBJ2-2,NA,TRBV10-3,NA,TGTGCCATCAGTGAGTCAGGGTCAGGACTGACTGCCTCCGGGGAGCTGTTTTTT,CAISESGSGLTASGELFF
TRBJ1-2,few,TRBV6-1,NA,TGTGCCAGCAGTCGCGCGAACTATGGCTACACCTTC,CASSRANYGYTF
TRBJ2-2,few,TRBV11-1,TRBD2,TGTGCCAGCAGCTCAGGACGCGGGAGGAACGCGAACACCGGGGAGCTGTTTTTT,CASSSGRGRNANTGELFF
TRBJ2-3,NA,TRBV20-1,TRBD2,TGCAGTGCTGGCGGGACTAGCGAAGATACGCAGTATTTT,CSAGGTSEDTQYF
TRBJ1-2,NA,TRBV19,NA,TGTGCCAGTAGTATAGGGGGCAGAGACAACTATGGCTACACCTTC,CASSIGGRDNYGYTF
TRBJ2-1,once,TRBV5-1,TRBD1,TGCGCCAGCAGCGGGCCGGGACAGCCCAAGGATGAGCAGTTCTTC,CASSGPGQPKDEQFF
TRBJ1-6,once,TRBV5-1,TRBD1,TGCGCCAGCAGCTTGTCGCGTCCAGGGGGGTCACCCCTCCACTTT,CASSLSRPGGSPLHF
TRBJ2-7,NA,TRBV21-1,NA,TGTGCCAGCAGCAGAGTCGCCGAGCAGTACTTC,CASSRVAEQYF
TRBJ2-7,NA,TRBV24-1,NA,TGTGCCACCAGTGAGGGGAATCACGAGCAGTACTTC,CATSEGNHEQYF
TRBJ2-5,once,TRBV6-1,TRBD1,TGTGCCAGCAAGCCAACAGGGGGTCGGTTAGAGACCCAGTACTTC,CASKPTGGRLETQYF
TRBJ2-3,few,TRBV30,NA,TGTGCCTCGACTAGTCGCCGGGGTTATACGCAGTATTTT,CASTSRRGYTQYF
TRBJ2-5,NA,TRBV2,TRBD1,TGTGCCAGCAGCCAGGGACAGCAAGAGACCCAGTACTTC,CASSQGQQETQYF
TRBJ1-6,NA,TRBV20-1,TRBD1,TGCAGTGCTAGCGGACAGGGTTGGTCACCCCTCCACTTT,CSASGQGWSPLHF
TRBJ2-7,medium-sized,TRBV7-9,TRBD1,TGTGCCAGCAGTAAGTCCGGGACAGGGACTGGCGAGCAGTACTTC,CASSKSGTGTGEQYF
TRBJ2-2,NA,TRBV5-1,NA,TGCGCCAGCAGCTGGTCGACGAACACCGGGGAGCTGTTTTTT,CASSWSTNTGELFF
TRBJ2-3,NA,TRBV20-1,NA,TGCAGTGCTAGGAGACAGGGAGGTGGCACAGATACGCAGTATTTT,CSARRQGGGTDTQYF
TRBJ2-3,NA,TRBV20-1,NA,TGCAGTGCCCTCCCGGGAGCCAATCAGTATTTT,CSALPGANQYF
TRBJ1-1,NA,TRBV20-1,NA,TGCAGTGCTAGATTGCAAGTTAAGGACAGAAACACTGAAGCTTTCTTT,CSARLQVKDRNTEAFF
TRBJ2-5,NA,TRBV18,TRBD2,TGTGCCAGCTCACGGACTAGCGAGCAGGAGACCCAGTACTTC,CASSRTSEQETQYF
TRBJ2-2,once,TRBV30,TRBD1,TGTGCCTGGAGGGACAGGCGGAACACCGGGGAGCTGTTTTTT,CAWRDRRNTGELFF
TRBJ2-1,once,TRBV3-1,NA,TGTGCCAGCAGCCAACCGGTGGTGGATGAGCAGTTCTTC,CASSQPVVDEQFF
TRBJ2-3,NA,TRBV7-8,NA,TGTGCCAGCAGCTTTCGACAGAGGAACACAGATACGCAGTATTTT,CASSFRQRNTDTQYF
TRBJ1-5,few,TRBV20-1,NA,TGCAGTGCTAGCACGGTATATAGCAATCAGCCCCAGCATTTT,CSASTVYSNQPQHF
TRBJ2-7,NA,TRBV20-1,TRBD1,TGCAGTGCTAGGGGACAGGCTGGGGTCTACGAGCAGTACTTC,CSARGQAGVYEQYF
TRBJ2-1,NA,TRBV6-4,TRBD2,TGTGCCAGCAGCGCCGGGACTAGCGGGAGCAATGAGCAGTTCTTC,CASSAGTSGSNEQFF
TRBJ2-7,NA,TRBV30,NA,TGTGCCTGGAGGCGACCCGGGACCGACTACGGAGAGCAGTACTTC,CAWRRPGTDYGEQYF
TRBJ2-2,NA,TRBV18,NA,TGTGCCAGCTCATCCGTGGAGACCGGGGAGCTGTTTTTT,CASSSVETGELFF
TRBJ2-1,NA,TRBV24-1,NA,TGTGCCACCAGTGATTTAGGGGGACTCACTTTAAATGAGCAGTTCTTC,CATSDLGGLTLNEQFF
TRBJ2-3,NA,TRBV6-1,NA,TGTGCCAGCAGACCCGGAGACTCCCGAAGCACAGATACGCAGTATTTT,CASRPGDSRSTDTQYF
TRBJ1-5,NA,TRBV4-1,NA,TGCGCCAGCAGCCAGGGGAGGGGGGGATCGCGCAATCAGCCCCAGCATTTT,CASSQGRGGSRNQPQHF
TRBJ2-3,once,TRBV20-1,NA,TGCAGTGCTAGGTCGGTAGTGAGGTTTTCCACAGATACGCAGTATTTT,CSARSVVRFSTDTQYF
TRBJ2-3,NA,TRBV5-1,NA,TGCGCCAGCAGCAGATACAGGGATACGCAGTATTTT,CASSRYRDTQYF
TRBJ2-5,NA,TRBV4-1,NA,TGCGCCAGCAGCCAAGAGGGGTTTGCTCAAGAGACCCAGTACTTC,CASSQEGFAQETQYF
TRBJ2-7,NA,TRBV11-2,TRBD1,TGTGCCAGCAGTTTCGGGACAGGGAGCTCCTACGAGCAGTACTTC,CASSFGTGSSYEQYF